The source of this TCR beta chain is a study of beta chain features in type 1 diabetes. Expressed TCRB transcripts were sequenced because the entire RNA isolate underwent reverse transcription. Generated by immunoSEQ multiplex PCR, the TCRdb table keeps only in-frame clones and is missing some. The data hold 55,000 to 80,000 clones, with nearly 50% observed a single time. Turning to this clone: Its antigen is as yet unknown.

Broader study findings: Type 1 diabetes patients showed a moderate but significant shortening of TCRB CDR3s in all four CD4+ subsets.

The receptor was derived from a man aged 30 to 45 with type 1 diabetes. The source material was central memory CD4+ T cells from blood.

CDR3 amino acids: CASSLGQRQGLEQYF. The CDR3, as DNA: TGTGCCAGCAGCTTAGGGCAACGACAGGGCCTCGAGCAGTACTTC. J is TRBJ2-5 and V is TRBV7-2, with 7 nucleotides matching TRBD1. The DNA end favors TRBJ2-7, so the J call may be wrong. Germline CDR1 and CDR2: SGHTA and FQGNSA. This CDR3 has 15 residues.